This passage covers 16 T cell receptor beta chains from one sample sequenced in a study of blood T cell repertoires in COVID-19. Sequencing was performed with immunoSEQ multiplex PCR; in TCRdb, only in-frame clones are kept and a portion is missing. The sample contains 150,000 to 200,000 clones, 88% of which appear only once. The specimen was peripheral blood. Receptors were obtained from a human donor in a cohort sampled during active COVID-19.

V usage is TRBV6-5 and J usage is TRBJ2-5; D is unclear. V was cut by 0 bases and J by 5 bases, with 7 bases left in between. The length of the CDR3 is 13 residues. The V gene's germline CDR1 is MNHEY and CDR2 SVGAGI. The CDR3 DNA reads as TGTGCCAGCAGTTACTCGGGCGTCGAGACCCAGTACTTC. Translating it yields CASSYSGVETQYF.

The CDR3 loop is CASSLDGYRGIPLHF. The CDR3 coding sequence is TGTGCCAGCAGCTTAGATGGATACAGGGGTATACCCCTCCACTTT. This rearrangement joins TRBV11-2 to TRBJ1-6, with 7 nucleotides matching TRBD1. CDR3 size: 15 residues. V was clipped by 0 bases and J by 12 bases; unmatched bases: 8. Germline V lookup: CDR1 SGHAT, CDR2 FQNNGV.

The chain recombines TRBV10-1 with TRBJ2-3, with 9 nucleotides matching TRBD1. From germline, CDR1 is WNHNN and CDR2 SYGVQD (reference sequence). The CDR3 has 15 amino acids. V shed 2 bases and J 1 base; nucleotides not matched to a gene: 1. DNA for the CDR3: TGCGCCAGCAGTGAGAGACAGGGGGGCACAGATACGCAGTATTTT. Its translation is CASSERQGGTDTQYF.

V is TRBV2 and J is TRBJ1-4, with D perhaps TRBD1 (5 bases). This CDR3 is 13 amino acids long. CDR1 and CDR2 from the germline V gene are SNHLY and FYNNEI. V was clipped by 4 bases and J by 8 bases, with 11 bases between them. Written as DNA, the CDR3 is TGTGCCAGCAGTGGGGACTCGCTGGAAAAACTGTTTTTT. Its protein product is CASSGDSLEKLFF.

The chain links TRBV18 to TRBJ1-4; 10 bases map to TRBD1. V trimming: 3 bases; J trimming: 8 bases; junction bases outside the gene matches: 0. Germline V gives CDR1 KGHSH, CDR2 LQKENI. CDR3 length equals 13 residues. CDR3 region: CASSPGQGEKLFF. DNA for the CDR3: TGTGCCAGCTCACCGGGACAGGGGGAAAAACTGTTTTTT.

This rearrangement joins TRBV4-3 to TRBJ2-5, with 7 bases identical to TRBD2. CDR3 size: 16 residues. Looked up from germline, CDR1 is LGHNA and CDR2 is YSLEER. The V and J ends lost 3 bases and 0 bases, in that order; junction bases with no gene match: 7. The DNA of the CDR3 is TGCGCCAGCAGCCAGGGACTAACGAACTACCAAGAGACCCAGTACTTC. Residues: CASSQGLTNYQETQYF.

In its sample, this clone was seen once. The V and J genes are TRBV14 and TRBJ2-7; D might be TRBD1 (6 bases). V was shortened by 0 bases and J by 2 bases, with 17 bases between the two germline ends. Germline assignment: CDR1 SGHDN and CDR2 FVKESK. This CDR3 has 17 residues. CDR3 amino acids: CASSQDYRTVIPYEQYF. The CDR3 region has the DNA TGTGCCAGCAGCCAAGATTATAGGACAGTCATACCCTACGAGCAGTACTTC.

The chain has TRBV7-2 and TRBJ2-1; D is unresolved. The CDR3 is 11 amino acids. CDR1 and CDR2 from the germline V gene are SGHTA and FQGNSA. Trimming removed 5 bases at V and 9 bases at J, with 8 bases between. The CDR3 spells CASSPLSEQFF. The CDR3 nucleotides read TGTGCCAGCAGCCCACTAAGTGAGCAGTTCTTC.

The chain couples TRBV5-6 to TRBJ1-2; D possibly corresponds to TRBD1 (5 bases). Germline-derived CDR1 and CDR2 are SGHDT and YYEEEE. CDR3 size: 16 residues. Trimming removed 0 bases from V and 7 bases from J, with 19 bases in between. CDR3 region: CASSLGSKGPWSGYTF. CDR3 coding DNA: TGTGCCAGCAGCTTGGGGTCGAAGGGGCCTTGGAGTGGCTACACCTTC.

This clone has just a few counts. This sequence joins TRBV3-1 (or the pseudogene TRBV3-2) and TRBJ2-7; the match to TRBD1 covers 11 bases. The CDR3 loop spans 18 amino acids. Germline-derived CDR1 and CDR2 are LGHDT and YNNKEL (reference sequence). The V and J ends lost 5 bases and 0 bases, in that order; junction bases with no gene match: 12. As DNA, the CDR3 is TGTGCCAGCAGCACCGGGACAGGGGGTCGCTTATACTCCTACGAGCAGTACTTC. This translates into CASSTGTGGRLYSYEQYF.

The chain has TRBV10-1 and TRBJ2-1; 15 bases agree with TRBD2. The germline V gene has CDR1 WNHNN and CDR2 SYGVQD (reference sequence). The CDR3 contains 13 residues. Unmatched junction bases numbered 0, after V lost 8 bases and J lost 7 bases. The CDR3 DNA is TGCGCCAGCGGGACTAGCGGGAGGAATGAGCAGTTCTTC. Protein product: CASGTSGRNEQFF.

The chain has TRBV30 and TRBJ1-1; D might be TRBD1 (6 bases). The CDR3 is made up of 13 amino acids. V was clipped by 5 bases and J by 6 bases, with 16 bases between them. CDR1 and CDR2 (germline): GTSNPN, SVGIG (reference sequence). The CDR3 region is CAWDLGGASEAFF. Here the CDR3 DNA reads TGTGCCTGGGACCTAGGGGGGGCCTCTGAAGCTTTCTTT.

J is TRBJ2-3 and V is TRBV7-2, with 8 bases matching TRBD1. CDR3 length: 15 amino acids. Per germline, CDR1 SGHTA and CDR2 FQGNSA. Trimming removed 5 bases from V and 0 bases from J; junction bases left unmatched: 4. The CDR3 DNA follows: TGTGCCAGCAGCCAAAGACAGGGGAGCACAGATACGCAGTATTTT. Its protein product is CASSQRQGSTDTQYF.

This chain links TRBV5-1 with TRBJ1-1; tentatively, D is TRBD1 (5 bases). This CDR3 is 15 amino acids long. The germline gives CDR1 SGHRS, CDR2 YFSETQ. V dropped 0 bases and J dropped 1 base, with 10 bases sitting between them. The CDR3 DNA is TGCGCCAGCAGCTTGGGGCCTACAGGGAACACTGAAGCTTTCTTT. This translates into CASSLGPTGNTEAFF.

Comments on this clone: Other DNA sequences within the sample encode an identical CDR3. The chain links TRBV5-1 to TRBJ2-7; a weak D match, TRBD2 (6 bases). The V and J ends lost 0 bases and 3 bases respectively, with 10 bases between them. This CDR3 has 14 amino acids. From germline, CDR1 is SGHRS and CDR2 YFSETQ. CDR3 DNA sequence: TGCGCCAGCAGCTTGGGCACCGGGGGCTACGAGCAGTACTTC. This gives the protein CASSLGTGGYEQYF.

V and J are TRBV5-6 and TRBJ2-5; 8 nucleotides agree with TRBD2. This CDR3 comprises 14 residues. V trimming: 4 bases; J trimming: 1 base; junction bases outside the gene matches: 3. CDR1 and CDR2 from the germline V gene are SGHDT and YYEEEE. The CDR3 sequence is CASSLSGGQETQYF. In nucleotides, the CDR3 is TGTGCCAGCAGCCTCAGCGGGGGCCAAGAGACCCAGTACTTC.